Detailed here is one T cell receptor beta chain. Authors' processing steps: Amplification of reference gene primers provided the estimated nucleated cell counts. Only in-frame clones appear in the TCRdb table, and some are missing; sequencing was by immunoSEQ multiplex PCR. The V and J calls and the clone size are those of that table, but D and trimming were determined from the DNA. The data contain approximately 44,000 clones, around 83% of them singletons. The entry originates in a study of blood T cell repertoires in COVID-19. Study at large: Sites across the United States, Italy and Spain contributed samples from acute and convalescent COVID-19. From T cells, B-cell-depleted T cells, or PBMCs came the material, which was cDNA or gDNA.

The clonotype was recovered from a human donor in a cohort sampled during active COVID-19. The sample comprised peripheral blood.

The CDR3 sequence is CASSAGTLSPYEQYF. The CDR3 DNA sequence: TGTGCCAGCAGCGCCGGGACACTATCCCCCTACGAGCAGTACTTC. V gene TRBV6-5 combines with J gene TRBJ2-7; the D gene is possibly TRBD1 (6 bases). The V gene lost 6 bases and the J gene lost 2 bases, with 17 bases spanning the gap. The CDR3 is made up of 15 amino acids. CDR1 and CDR2 from the germline V gene are MNHEY and SVGAGI.